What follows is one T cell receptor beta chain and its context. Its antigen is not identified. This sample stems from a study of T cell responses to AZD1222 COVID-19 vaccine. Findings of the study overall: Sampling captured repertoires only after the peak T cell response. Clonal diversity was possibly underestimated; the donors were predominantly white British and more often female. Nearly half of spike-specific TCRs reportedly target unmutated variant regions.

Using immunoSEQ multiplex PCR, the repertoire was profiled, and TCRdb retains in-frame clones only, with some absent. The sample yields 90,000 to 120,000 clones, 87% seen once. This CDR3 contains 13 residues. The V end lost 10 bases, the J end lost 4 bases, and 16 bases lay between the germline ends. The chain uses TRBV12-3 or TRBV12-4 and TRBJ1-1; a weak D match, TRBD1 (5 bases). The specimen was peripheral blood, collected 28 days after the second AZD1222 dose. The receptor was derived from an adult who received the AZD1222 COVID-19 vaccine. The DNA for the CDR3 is TGTGCCACCGCGGCCCCCGGGGGCACTGAAGCTTTCTTT. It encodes CATAAPGGTEAFF.